Below are 30 T cell receptor beta chains sequenced from a single sample in a study of PD-1 blockade in classical Hodgkin lymphoma. Autologous stem cell transplantation was followed by relapse in every patient, and brentuximab vedotin exposure varied. Sequencing was performed with immunoSEQ multiplex PCR; in TCRdb, only in-frame clones are kept and a portion is missing. The sample contains some 100,000 clones, roughly 92% of which appear only once. This specimen consisted of peripheral blood mononuclear cells (PBMCs), obtained at baseline. The receptors shown here come from a human donor with classical Hodgkin lymphoma.

The rearrangement links TRBV2 to TRBJ2-7, with D possibly being TRBD2 (5 bases). Germline V gene data show CDR1 as SNHLY and CDR2 as FYNNEI. This CDR3 has 15 residues. The V and J ends lost 1 base and 2 bases respectively, with 12 bases between them. The CDR3 DNA is TGTGCCAGCAGTGAAGGCCCCGGGAACACCTACGAGCAGTACTTC. It yields the protein CASSEGPGNTYEQYF.

This chain joins TRBV5-4 and TRBJ2-2, with TRBD2 as a possible D gene (5 bases). The CDR3 spans 14 residues. Germline V lookup: CDR1 SGHNT, CDR2 YYREEE (reference sequence). V was pared by 3 bases and J by 6 bases, with 12 bases between. This chain's CDR3 is CASSSGLSPGELFF. DNA for the CDR3: TGTGCCAGCAGCTCTGGACTGTCCCCCGGGGAGCTGTTTTTT.

The chain links TRBV7-2 to TRBJ2-1, with 10 nucleotides matching TRBD2. Per the germline V gene, CDR1 is SGHTA and CDR2 is FQGNSA. With 4 bases clipped from V and 9 bases from J, the junction kept 6 bases outside the gene matches. The CDR3 sequence is 14 residues long. The CDR3 region is CASSSLAGSGEQFF. The CDR3 nucleotides read TGTGCCAGCAGCTCACTAGCGGGATCGGGTGAGCAGTTCTTC.

V usage is TRBV18 and J usage is TRBJ2-3; 12 bases align to TRBD2. The germline V gene encodes CDR1 KGHSH and CDR2 LQKENI. The CDR3 has 17 residues. With V trimmed by 4 bases and J by 4 bases, 9 bases remained unmatched. The CDR3 spells CASSRRTSGIVADTQYF. The DNA of the CDR3 is TGTGCCAGCTCACGCAGGACTAGCGGGATCGTAGCAGATACGCAGTATTTT.

This clone is a singleton in its sample. The rearrangement joins TRBV10-1 to TRBJ2-3, with D perhaps matching TRBD2 (7 bases). This CDR3 comprises 15 residues. Trimming removed 2 bases from V and 3 bases from J, with 12 bases in between. Germline lookup yields CDR1 WNHNN and CDR2 SYGVQD (reference sequence). CDR3 sequence: CASSERGGGTDTQYF. In DNA form, the CDR3 reads TGCGCCAGCAGTGAGAGAGGGGGGGGAACAGATACGCAGTATTTT.

V is TRBV9 and J is TRBJ2-7; unclear D gene. Germline CDR1 is SGDLS and CDR2 is YYNGEE. The V end was cut by 2 bases, the J end by 4 bases, with 10 bases between. There are 13 residues in the CDR3. CDR3 region: CASSVRSHYEQYF. The CDR3 coding sequence is TGTGCCAGCAGCGTCAGATCCCATTACGAGCAGTACTTC. Drawing the rest from reference TRBV9 and TRBJ2-7, the complete variable domain is DSGVTQTPKHLITATGQRVTLRCSPRSGDLSVYWYQQSLDQGLQFLIQYYNGEERAKGNILERFSAQQFPDLHSELNLSSLELGDSALYFCASSVRSHYEQYFGPGTRLTVT.

The J gene is TRBJ1-2, the V gene TRBV11-3; D gene unclear. V lost 5 bases and J 2 bases, leaving 12 bases between the germline ends. This CDR3 region has 14 residues. Germline CDR1 is SGHNT and CDR2 is YENEEA. The CDR3 is CASSPSGTNYGYTF. DNA of the CDR3: TGTGCCAGCAGCCCAAGTGGTACCAACTATGGCTACACCTTC.

The CDR3 DNA reads TGTGCCAGCAGCTTGTATGGGGGGGAGCAGTACTTC. Translating gives CASSLYGGEQYF. The chain is built from TRBV5-4 and TRBJ2-7, with D possibly being TRBD2 (6 bases). The CDR3 runs to 12 residues. V was trimmed by 1 base and J by 7 bases, leaving 9 bases between them. Looked up from germline, CDR1 is SGHNT and CDR2 is YYREEE (reference sequence).

V usage is TRBV4-1 and J usage is TRBJ2-7, with TRBD2 matching over 12 bases. This CDR3 contains 18 residues. Germline values: CDR1 MGHRA, CDR2 YSYEKL. The J segment lost 0 bases and the V segment lost 0 bases, leaving 6 bases of the junction unmatched. The CDR3 region is CASSQDLGLAGSSYEQYF. The CDR3 DNA reads as TGCGCCAGCAGCCAAGATTTGGGACTAGCGGGTAGCTCCTACGAGCAGTACTTC.

This chain connects TRBV28 to TRBJ2-3, with D unclear. Trimming cost V 4 bases and J 0 bases, with 8 bases left between them. This CDR3 has 14 residues. Per germline, CDR1 MDHEN and CDR2 SYDVKM. CDR3 sequence reads: CASSYTVSTDTQYF. As DNA, the CDR3 is TGTGCCAGCAGTTACACGGTTAGCACAGATACGCAGTATTTT.

This clone has just one count. CDR3 amino acids: CASNRVTGPNEKLFF. The CDR3 nucleotides read TGTGCCAGTAATAGGGTCACAGGGCCTAATGAAAAACTGTTTTTT. V is TRBV19 and J is TRBJ1-4, with a possible D match to TRBD1 (6 bases). Germline CDR1 and CDR2: LNHDA and SQIVND (reference sequence). This CDR3 contains 15 residues. Trimming took 7 bases from V and 3 from J, leaving 15 bases between them. Together with reference TRBV19 and TRBJ1-4, the CDR3 gives the full variable domain: DGGITQSPKYLFRKEGQNVTLSCEQNLNHDAMYWYRQDPGQGLRLIYYSQIVNDFQKGDIAEGYSVSREKKESFPLTVTSAQKNPTAFYLCASNRVTGPNEKLFFGSGTQLSVL.

The CDR3 sequence is CASIERGTNTEAFF. DNA for the CDR3: TGTGCCAGCATCGAGAGGGGTACGAACACTGAAGCTTTCTTT. This chain uses TRBV2 with TRBJ1-1; possible D gene TRBD1, 5 bases. Germline loops: CDR1 SNHLY, CDR2 FYNNEI. The CDR3 is 14 amino acids. V was trimmed by 7 bases and J by 1 base, leaving 13 bases between them. The full variable domain, in which reference TRBV2 and TRBJ1-1 provide the parts outside the CDR3, is EPEVTQTPSHQVTQMGQEVILRCVPISNHLYFYWYRQILGQKVEFLVSFYNNEISEKSEIFDDQFSVERPDGSNFTLKIRSTKLEDSAMYFCASIERGTNTEAFFGQGTRLTVV.

V usage is TRBV2 and J usage is TRBJ2-3; 9 bases are a match to TRBD2. V lost 7 bases and J lost 6; bases outside the gene matches: 8. There are 14 residues in the CDR3. Germline assignment: CDR1 SNHLY and CDR2 FYNNEI. The CDR3 is CASTLAGFIDTQYF. DNA of the CDR3: TGTGCCAGCACACTAGCGGGTTTTATCGATACGCAGTATTTT.

The CDR3 DNA is TGTGCCAGCAGTGAATGGGATAATGAGCAGTTCTTC. Translation: CASSEWDNEQFF. The chain recombines TRBV6-1 with TRBJ2-1; unclear D gene. V gave up 2 bases and J gave up 7 bases, with 6 bases separating them. From germline, CDR1 is MNHNS and CDR2 SASEGT. The CDR3 totals 12 residues.

The genes are TRBV29-1 and TRBJ2-3; D is perhaps TRBD2 (5 bases). This CDR3 comprises 12 residues. CDR1 is SQVTM and CDR2 is ANQGSEA in the germline V gene. V dropped 2 bases and J dropped 3 bases, with 6 bases sitting between them. The CDR3 loop is CSVEPGTDTQYF. The DNA for the CDR3 is TGCAGCGTTGAACCGGGAACAGATACGCAGTATTTT.

V and J are TRBV5-1 and TRBJ2-2, with D possibly being TRBD1 (6 bases). This CDR3 spans 15 amino acids. The V gene's germline CDR1 is SGHRS and CDR2 YFSETQ. Between the trimmed V and J ends, which lost 0 bases and 5 bases, there was a span of 11 bases. The chain's CDR3 is CASSLGTADTGELFF. As DNA, the CDR3 is TGCGCCAGCAGCTTGGGGACAGCGGATACCGGGGAGCTGTTTTTT.

This chain connects TRBV18 to TRBJ2-7; 7 bases agree with TRBD1. The CDR3 has 16 amino acids. Germline CDR1 KGHSH, CDR2 LQKENI. V lost 2 bases to trimming and J lost 3 bases; unmatched junction nucleotides: 10. As DNA, the CDR3 is TGTGCCAGCTCACCAATGACCCAGGGGGTGTACTACGAGCAGTACTTC. Amino acids: CASSPMTQGVYYEQYF.

This CDR3 reads CASGRDRGYGYTF. CDR3 DNA sequence: TGTGCCAGCGGAAGGGACAGGGGATATGGCTACACCTTC. The gene calls are TRBV27 and TRBJ1-2; 10 nucleotides align to TRBD1. CDR3 length: 13 residues. The germline CDR1 and CDR2 sequences are MNHEY and SMNVEV (reference sequence). After removal of 8 bases from V and 5 bases from J, the junction contained 5 bases not matched to a gene.

The V and J genes are TRBV2 and TRBJ1-6, with D perhaps matching TRBD1 (5 bases). Germline V CDR1 and CDR2: SNHLY, FYNNEI. V gave up 7 bases and J gave up 0 bases, with 7 bases separating them. This CDR3 contains 14 residues. This chain's CDR3 is CASIDSSYNSPLHF. The CDR3 region has the DNA TGTGCCAGCATCGACAGCTCCTATAATTCACCCCTCCACTTT. Looking up the rest from reference TRBV2 and TRBJ1-6 gives the full variable domain: EPEVTQTPSHQVTQMGQEVILRCVPISNHLYFYWYRQILGQKVEFLVSFYNNEISEKSEIFDDQFSVERPDGSNFTLKIRSTKLEDSAMYFCASIDSSYNSPLHFGNGTRLTVT.

V usage is TRBV30 and J usage is TRBJ1-5; unclear D gene. Trimming stripped 3 bases from V and 7 bases from J, with 13 bases between. Per germline, CDR1 GTSNPN and CDR2 SVGIG (reference sequence). This CDR3 is 13 amino acids long. The DNA for the CDR3 is TGTGCCTGGAGGAATGGAGGTGGACAGCCCCAGCATTTT. This translates into CAWRNGGGQPQHF.

The chain has TRBV27 and TRBJ1-5, with D perhaps TRBD1 (6 bases). The CDR3 loop spans 15 amino acids. The V and J ends lost 3 bases and 2 bases respectively, with 11 bases between them. Germline-derived CDR1 and CDR2 are MNHEY and SMNVEV (reference sequence). The CDR3 loop reads CASSFTGYGNQPQHF. The CDR3 DNA sequence: TGTGCCAGCAGTTTTACAGGGTACGGCAATCAGCCCCAGCATTTT.

The chain employs TRBV5-1 and TRBJ1-2, with 7 bases that match TRBD1. The CDR3 totals 17 residues. Per germline, CDR1 SGHRS and CDR2 YFSETQ. V dropped 1 base and J dropped 2; count of bases not matched to a gene: 11. The CDR3 is CASSLTGTPRGNYGYTF. Written as DNA, the CDR3 is TGCGCCAGCAGCTTGACCGGGACACCCAGGGGGAACTATGGCTACACCTTC.

V gene TRBV5-1 combines with J gene TRBJ2-5, with a tentative D call TRBD1 (5 bases). Trimming took off 6 bases at V and 3 bases at J, with 15 bases between the two ends. CDR1 SGHRS and CDR2 YFSETQ come from the germline V gene. The CDR3 spans 14 residues. The CDR3 nucleotides read TGCGCCAGCAAGGGGTATAGGGGAAAAGAGACCCAGTACTTC. It specifies CASKGYRGKETQYF. Combining the CDR3 with reference TRBV5-1 and TRBJ2-5 gives the whole variable domain KAGVTQTPRYLIKTRGQQVTLSCSPISGHRSVSWYQQTPGQGLQFLFEYFSETQRNKGNFPGRFSGRQFSNSRSEMNVSTLELGDSALYLCASKGYRGKETQYFGPGTRLLVL.

This clone was seen once. V gene TRBV28 combines with J gene TRBJ1-1; 7 positions match TRBD1. The CDR3 runs to 15 residues. Germline V gives CDR1 MDHEN, CDR2 SYDVKM. The J segment lost 5 bases and the V segment lost 4 bases, leaving 10 bases of the junction unmatched. CDR3 bases: TGTGCCAGCAGTTCGCCGCGACAGGGATGGACTGAAGCTTTCTTT. Translated, it gives CASSSPRQGWTEAFF. Together with reference TRBV28 and TRBJ1-1, the CDR3 gives the full variable domain: DVKVTQSSRYLVKRTGEKVFLECVQDMDHENMFWYRQDPGLGLRLIYFSYDVKMKEKGDIPEGYSVSREKKERFSLILESASTNQTSMYLCASSSPRQGWTEAFFGQGTRLTVV.

The chain recombines TRBV4-1 with TRBJ2-1; D is ambiguous. Trimming shortened V by 1 base and J by 1 base, and 8 bases separated the two germline ends. Germline V gives CDR1 MGHRA, CDR2 YSYEKL. This CDR3 comprises 15 residues. CDR3 sequence: CASSQAVVSYNEQFF. The CDR3 nucleotides read TGCGCCAGCAGCCAAGCGGTAGTATCCTACAATGAGCAGTTCTTC.

This rearrangement joins TRBV30 to TRBJ2-6, with unresolved D. The CDR3 is 14 amino acids. V was clipped by 7 bases and J by 4 bases, with 14 bases between them. Germline V CDR1 and CDR2: GTSNPN, SVGIG (reference sequence). The CDR3 DNA is TGTGCCTTTGTACCGCTGAGGGGGGCCAACGTCCTGACTTTC. The encoded protein is CAFVPLRGANVLTF.

The chain employs TRBV2 and TRBJ2-2; no firm D call. Trimming removed 5 bases from V and 1 base from J, with 11 bases in between. The CDR3 spans 15 residues. CDR1 is SNHLY, CDR2 FYNNEI, per germline. The CDR3 DNA reads as TGTGCCAGCAGTCCCCGGACGGAGAACACCGGGGAGCTGTTTTTT. It is translated as CASSPRTENTGELFF.

The J gene is TRBJ1-5, the V gene TRBV4-1; 7 bases line up with TRBD1. Germline V CDR1 and CDR2: MGHRA, YSYEKL. V dropped 9 bases and J dropped 7; count of bases not matched to a gene: 9. This CDR3 spans 13 amino acids. CDR3 DNA: TGCGCCAGAGACAGGGAGGAACGACAGCCCCAGCATTTT. The encoded protein is CARDREERQPQHF.

The chain employs TRBV7-9 and TRBJ2-5, with D perhaps TRBD1 or TRBD2 (5 bases each). Trimming left V 7 bases short and J 2 bases short, with 14 bases between. This CDR3 is built from 14 residues. Germline CDR1 reads SEHNR; CDR2 reads FQNEAQ (reference sequence). Written as DNA, the CDR3 is TGTGCCAGCACTCCGGACGGGGCTCAAGAGACCCAGTACTTC. Translating gives CASTPDGAQETQYF.

V is TRBV7-8 and J is TRBJ2-5, with TRBD1 identical over 8 bases. Germline V gene data show CDR1 as SGHVS and CDR2 as FQNEAQ. The junction had 12 bases not matched to a gene; V was cut back by 4 bases and J by 5 bases. The CDR3 consists of 16 residues. The CDR3 bases are TGTGCCAGCAGCTCGGTACAGGGGGTGAGGGGGGAGACCCAGTACTTC. It codes for CASSSVQGVRGETQYF.